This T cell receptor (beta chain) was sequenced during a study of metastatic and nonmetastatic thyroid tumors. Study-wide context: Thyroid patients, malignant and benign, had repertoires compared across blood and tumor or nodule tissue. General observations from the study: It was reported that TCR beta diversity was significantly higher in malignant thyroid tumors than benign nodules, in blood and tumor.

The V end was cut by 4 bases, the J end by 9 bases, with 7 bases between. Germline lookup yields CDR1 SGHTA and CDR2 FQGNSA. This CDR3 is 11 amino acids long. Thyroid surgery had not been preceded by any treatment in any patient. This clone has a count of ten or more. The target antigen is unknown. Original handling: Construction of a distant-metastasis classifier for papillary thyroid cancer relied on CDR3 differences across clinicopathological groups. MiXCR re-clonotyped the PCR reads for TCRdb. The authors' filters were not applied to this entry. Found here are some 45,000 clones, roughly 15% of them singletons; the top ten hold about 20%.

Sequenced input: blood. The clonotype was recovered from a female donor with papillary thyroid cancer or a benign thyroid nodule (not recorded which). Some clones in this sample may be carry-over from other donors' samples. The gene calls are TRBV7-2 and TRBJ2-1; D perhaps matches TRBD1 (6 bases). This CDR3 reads CASSYRVEQFF. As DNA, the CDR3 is TGTGCCAGCAGCTACAGGGTTGAGCAGTTCTTC.